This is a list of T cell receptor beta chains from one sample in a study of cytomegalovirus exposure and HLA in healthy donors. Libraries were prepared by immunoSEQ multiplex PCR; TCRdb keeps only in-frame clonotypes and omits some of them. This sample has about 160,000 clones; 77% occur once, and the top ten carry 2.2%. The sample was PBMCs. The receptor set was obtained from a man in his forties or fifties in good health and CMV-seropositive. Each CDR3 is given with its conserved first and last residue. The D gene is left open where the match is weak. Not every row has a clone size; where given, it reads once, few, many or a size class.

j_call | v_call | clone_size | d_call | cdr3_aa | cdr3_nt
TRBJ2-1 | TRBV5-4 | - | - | CASSLGGLLALYNEQFF | TGTGCCAGCAGCTTGGGAGGATTGCTAGCCCTATACAATGAGCAGTTCTTC
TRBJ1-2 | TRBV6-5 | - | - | CASSPGPQPDYGYTF | TGTGCCAGCAGTCCAGGCCCTCAACCTGACTATGGCTACACCTTC
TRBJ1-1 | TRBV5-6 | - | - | CASSRQSSNTEAFF | TGTGCCAGCAGCCGCCAAAGCTCGAACACTGAAGCTTTCTTT
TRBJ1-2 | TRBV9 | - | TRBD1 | CASSVQGTGDLNYGYTF | TGTGCCAGCAGCGTCCAAGGGACAGGGGACCTCAACTATGGCTACACCTTC
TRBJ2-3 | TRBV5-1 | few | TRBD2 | CASSYGTSGGGRADTQYF | TGCGCCAGCAGCTATGGGACTAGCGGGGGGGGCCGAGCAGATACGCAGTATTTT
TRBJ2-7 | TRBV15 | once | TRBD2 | CATSRGGAGPNSYEQYF | TGTGCCACCAGCAGAGGCGGAGCGGGGCCTAACTCCTACGAGCAGTACTTC
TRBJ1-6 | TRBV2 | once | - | CASSSGGSGSPLHF | TGTGCCAGCAGTAGCGGGGGAAGTGGGTCACCCCTCCACTTT
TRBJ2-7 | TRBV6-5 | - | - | CASSPPTRYEQYF | TGTGCCAGCAGCCCCCCAACTCGATACGAGCAGTACTTC
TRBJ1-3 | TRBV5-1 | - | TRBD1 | CASSRGQGVNTIYF | TGCGCCAGCAGCCGGGGACAGGGGGTAAACACCATATATTTT
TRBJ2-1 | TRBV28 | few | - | CASSPGRDYNEQFF | TGTGCCAGCAGTCCAGGCCGGGACTACAATGAGCAGTTCTTC
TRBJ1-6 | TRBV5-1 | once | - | CASSLVSGVLGLSSPLHF | TGCGCCAGCAGCTTGGTCTCGGGGGTCCTCGGACTGAGCTCACCCCTCCACTTT
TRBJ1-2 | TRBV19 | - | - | CASSIMGVDYGYTF | TGTGCCAGTAGTATAATGGGAGTGGACTATGGCTACACCTTC
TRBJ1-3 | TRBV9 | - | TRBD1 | CASSVPGQGDQSSGNTIYF | TGTGCCAGCAGCGTGCCGGGACAGGGAGACCAAAGCTCTGGAAACACCATATATTTT
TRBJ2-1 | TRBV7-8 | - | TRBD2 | CASSLSGTSGGAWQFF | TGTGCCAGCAGCTTATCCGGGACTAGCGGGGGGGCTTGGCAGTTCTTC
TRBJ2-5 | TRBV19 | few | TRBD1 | CASSIGDRANQETQYF | TGTGCCAGTAGTATAGGGGACAGGGCTAACCAAGAGACCCAGTACTTC
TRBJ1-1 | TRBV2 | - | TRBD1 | CASSRGVHTEAFF | TGTGCCAGCAGCAGGGGGGTACACACTGAAGCTTTCTTT
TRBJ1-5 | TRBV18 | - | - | CASSPLETYSNQPQHF | TGTGCCAGCTCACCACTTGAAACATATAGCAATCAGCCCCAGCATTTT
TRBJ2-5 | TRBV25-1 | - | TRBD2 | CASSSLPGLAGFQETQYF | TGTGCCAGCAGTTCCCTGCCGGGACTAGCGGGGTTTCAAGAGACCCAGTACTTC
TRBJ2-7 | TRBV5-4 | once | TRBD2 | CASSLAFSGGSSYEQYF | TGTGCCAGCAGCTTGGCCTTTTCCGGGGGGAGTTCCTACGAGCAGTACTTC
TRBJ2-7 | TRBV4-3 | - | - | CASSQDHRAHEQYF | TGCGCCAGCAGCCAAGATCACAGGGCGCACGAGCAGTACTTC
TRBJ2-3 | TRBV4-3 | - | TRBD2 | CASSPKLAGTQYF | TGCGCCAGCAGCCCGAAACTAGCGGGTACGCAGTATTTT
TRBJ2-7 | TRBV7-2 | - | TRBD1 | CASSADRGSSYEQYF | TGTGCCAGCAGCGCGGACAGGGGTTCGTCCTACGAGCAGTACTTC
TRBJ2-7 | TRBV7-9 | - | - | CASSPVGQGYEQYF | TGTGCCAGCAGCCCCGTGGGTCAGGGCTACGAGCAGTACTTC
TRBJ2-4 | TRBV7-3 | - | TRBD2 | CASSFETSGGARGIQYF | TGTGCCAGCAGCTTTGAGACTAGCGGGGGGGCCCGGGGCATTCAGTACTTC
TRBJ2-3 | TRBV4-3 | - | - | CASSHDSGSTDTQYF | TGCGCCAGCAGCCATGATAGCGGTAGCACAGATACGCAGTATTTT
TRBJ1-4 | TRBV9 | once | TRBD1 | CASSPGDRVDIEKLFF | TGTGCCAGCAGCCCCGGTGACAGGGTTGATATTGAAAAACTGTTTTTT
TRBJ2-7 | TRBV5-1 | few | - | CASRPDRQSSYEQYF | TGCGCCAGCAGACCTGACAGGCAGAGCTCCTACGAGCAGTACTTC
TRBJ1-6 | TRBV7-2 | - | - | CASSLAVSGGGSPLHF | TGTGCCAGCAGCTTAGCGGTTTCTGGGGGGGGTTCACCCCTCCACTTT